This T cell receptor (beta chain) was documented in a study of radiotherapy plus CTLA-4 blockade in lung cancer. Sequencing used immunoSEQ multiplex PCR; TCRdb keeps in-frame clones, though not all of them. The sample contains around 45,000 clones, roughly four fifths of which appear only once. In germline, CDR1 is MNHNY, CDR2 SVGAGI (reference sequence). The ends lost 8 bases at V and 5 bases at J; junction bases unmatched: 5. The CDR3 has 12 amino acids. The TCR was taken from a human donor with non-small cell lung cancer who had a complete response to radiotherapy plus ipilimumab. The chain carries TRBV6-6 and TRBJ2-5, with 7 bases matching TRBD2. The sample here was peripheral blood, taken from a patient treated with radiotherapy plus ipilimumab. The CDR3: CASGGVWETQYF. The CDR3 DNA follows: TGTGCCAGCGGGGGGGTGTGGGAGACCCAGTACTTC.